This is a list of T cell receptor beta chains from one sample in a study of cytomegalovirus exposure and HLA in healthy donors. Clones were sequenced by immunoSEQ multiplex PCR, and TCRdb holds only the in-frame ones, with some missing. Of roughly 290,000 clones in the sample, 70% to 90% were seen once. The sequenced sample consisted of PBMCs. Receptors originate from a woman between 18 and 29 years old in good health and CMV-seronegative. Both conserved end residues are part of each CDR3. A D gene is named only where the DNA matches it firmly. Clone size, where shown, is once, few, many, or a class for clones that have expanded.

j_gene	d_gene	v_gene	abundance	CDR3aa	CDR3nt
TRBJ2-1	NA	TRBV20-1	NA	CSAMDTEQFF	TGCAGTGCTATGGACACTGAGCAGTTCTTC
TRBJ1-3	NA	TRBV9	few	CASSAQTQVPSGNTIYF	TGTGCCAGCAGCGCCCAGACACAGGTTCCCTCTGGAAACACCATATATTTT
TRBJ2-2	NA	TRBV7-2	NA	CASSLSGWPGTGELFF	TGTGCCAGCAGCTTAAGCGGTTGGCCGGGCACCGGGGAGCTGTTTTTT
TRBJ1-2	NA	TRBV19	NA	CASSIRAWLDPAYGYTF	TGTGCCAGTAGTATCAGGGCATGGCTAGACCCCGCATATGGCTACACCTTC
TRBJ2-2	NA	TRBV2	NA	CASSVPSGGSPPGELFF	TGTGCCAGCAGTGTTCCGTCGGGGGGCAGTCCCCCCGGGGAGCTGTTTTTT
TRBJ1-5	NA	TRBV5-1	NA	CASSLEVSGQPQHF	TGCGCCAGCAGCTTGGAGGTTTCGGGTCAGCCCCAGCATTTT
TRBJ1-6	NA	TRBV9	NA	CASSSRGSSPLHF	TGTGCCAGCAGCTCCCGGGGGAGCTCACCCCTCCACTTT
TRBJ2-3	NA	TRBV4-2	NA	CASSQVSMADTQYF	TGTGCCAGCAGCCAAGTCAGTATGGCAGATACGCAGTATTTT
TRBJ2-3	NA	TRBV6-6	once	CAGAPRPRADTQYF	TGTGCCGGAGCACCTCGGCCACGTGCAGATACGCAGTATTTT
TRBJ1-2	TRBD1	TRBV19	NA	CASKARQGQWQGYTF	TGTGCCAGTAAGGCCCGACAGGGCCAATGGCAAGGCTACACCTTC
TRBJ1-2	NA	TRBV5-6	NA	CASNSLFNYGYTF	TGTGCCAGCAACTCCCTTTTTAACTATGGCTACACCTTC
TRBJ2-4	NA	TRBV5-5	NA	CASSLDPGIVNIQYF	TGTGCCAGCAGCTTGGACCCCGGGATCGTAAACATTCAGTACTTC
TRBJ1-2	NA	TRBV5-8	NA	CASSVLSF	TGTGCCAGCAGCGTCCTATCCTTC
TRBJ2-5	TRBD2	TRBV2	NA	CASRLAGGPVETQYF	TGTGCCAGCAGACTAGCGGGGGGGCCGGTAGAGACCCAGTACTTC
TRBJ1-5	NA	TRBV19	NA	CASSIVAGFQPQHF	TGTGCCAGTAGTATAGTGGCGGGATTTCAGCCCCAGCATTTT
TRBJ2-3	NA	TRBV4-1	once	CASSHDGQKRDTQYF	TGCGCCAGCAGCCATGACGGACAGAAAAGGGATACGCAGTATTTT
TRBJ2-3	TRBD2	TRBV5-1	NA	CASSFPTSGGPSTDTQYF	TGCGCCAGCAGCTTCCCAACTAGCGGGGGGCCCTCCACAGATACGCAGTATTTT
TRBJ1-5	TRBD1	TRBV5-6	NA	CASSYTGDQPQHF	TGTGCCAGCAGCTACACAGGGGATCAGCCCCAGCATTTT
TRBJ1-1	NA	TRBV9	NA	CASSLAGGANTEAFF	TGTGCCAGCAGCCTCGCGGGGGGGGCGAACACTGAAGCTTTCTTT
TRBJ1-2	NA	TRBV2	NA	CASSDDRIYGYTF	TGTGCCAGCAGTGACGACAGGATTTATGGCTACACCTTC
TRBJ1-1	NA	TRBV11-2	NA	CASSSPAGVVPEAFF	TGTGCCAGCAGCTCACCCGCAGGGGTGGTCCCTGAAGCTTTCTTT
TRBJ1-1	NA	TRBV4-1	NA	CASSQGPGNTEAFF	TGCGCCAGCAGCCAAGGTCCGGGGAACACTGAAGCTTTCTTT
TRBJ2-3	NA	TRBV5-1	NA	CASSLVTTNTDTQYF	TGCGCCAGCAGCCTTGTGACTACCAACACAGATACGCAGTATTTT
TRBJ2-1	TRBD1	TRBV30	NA	CAWSRGTGGGNEQFF	TGTGCCTGGAGTCGCGGGACAGGGGGAGGGAATGAGCAGTTCTTC
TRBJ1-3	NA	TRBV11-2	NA	CASTPIERNTIYF	TGTGCCAGCACCCCAATTGAGCGAAACACCATATATTTT
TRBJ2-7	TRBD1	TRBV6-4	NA	CASSDSNGQVVYEQYF	TGTGCCAGCAGTGACTCGAACGGACAGGTCGTCTACGAGCAGTACTTC
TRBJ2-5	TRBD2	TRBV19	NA	CASSKTSGGTLQETQYF	TGTGCCAGTAGTAAGACTAGCGGGGGAACCTTACAAGAGACCCAGTACTTC
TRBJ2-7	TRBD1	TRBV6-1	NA	CASIKRDSLSYEQYF	TGTGCCAGCATAAAGAGGGACAGCCTTTCCTACGAGCAGTACTTC
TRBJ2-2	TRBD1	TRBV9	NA	CASSPRTGDELFF	TGTGCCAGCAGCCCTCGGACAGGGGACGAGCTGTTTTTT